This record covers a single T cell receptor beta chain. Antigen: not known. This record comes from a study of identical twins' blood T cells. Whole-study results and caveats: Twin similarity might stem from environmental factors, not only genetics.

Reared together, all three twin pairs probably met the same infectious agents and vaccines. Trimming removed 1 base from V and 7 bases from J, with 14 bases in between. This CDR3 has 14 amino acids. CDR1 is DFQATT, CDR2 SNEGSKA, per germline (reference sequence). In the source study's methods: Each library had 2.2 to 3.6 million CDR3 reads and about 90,000 to nearly 550,000 clonotypes. TCRdb re-derived calls from the 5' RACE reads in MiXCR, one entry per CDR3 protein. The V and J calls shown here were made by TCRdb, not taken from the authors' results. The profile covers about 370,000 distinct CDR3 sequences, with about 28% appearing a single time and approximately 6.6% taken by the ten largest.

The rearrangement uses TRBV20-1 and TRBJ2-1; D may be TRBD2 (5 bases). This TCR was sampled from a woman between 18 and 50 years old in good health. The specimen was PBMCs. The CDR3 sequence: CSARVSTGRNEQFF. The CDR3, as DNA: TGCAGTGCTAGAGTATCGACGGGAAGGAATGAGCAGTTCTTC.